The present TCR beta chain was sequenced within a study of regulatory T cells. The V gene lost 5 bases and the J gene lost 4 bases, with 12 bases spanning the gap. The CDR3 runs to 13 residues. In germline, CDR1 is MNHNS, CDR2 SASEGT. Primers: 52 TRBV forward and 13 TRBJ reverse. Here immunoSEQ multiplex PCR was the method, and the copy in TCRdb shows in-frame clones only, minus some. The sample carries some 2,000 clones, 91% recorded once. On this clone: Its target is unknown.

Study-wide results and limits: Compared with autologous conventional CD4+ cells and control regulatory cells, CD3G-deficient regulatory T cells showed reduced diversity.

This TCR was sampled from a child aged 5-17 years with CD3G deficiency. J is TRBJ2-7 and V is TRBV6-1, with a possible D match to TRBD1 (5 bases). What was sequenced was CD4+ Tregs sorted from blood. CDR3 bases: TGTGCCAGCAGTAGACAGTGGATTTACGAGCAGTACTTC. Its translation: CASSRQWIYEQYF.